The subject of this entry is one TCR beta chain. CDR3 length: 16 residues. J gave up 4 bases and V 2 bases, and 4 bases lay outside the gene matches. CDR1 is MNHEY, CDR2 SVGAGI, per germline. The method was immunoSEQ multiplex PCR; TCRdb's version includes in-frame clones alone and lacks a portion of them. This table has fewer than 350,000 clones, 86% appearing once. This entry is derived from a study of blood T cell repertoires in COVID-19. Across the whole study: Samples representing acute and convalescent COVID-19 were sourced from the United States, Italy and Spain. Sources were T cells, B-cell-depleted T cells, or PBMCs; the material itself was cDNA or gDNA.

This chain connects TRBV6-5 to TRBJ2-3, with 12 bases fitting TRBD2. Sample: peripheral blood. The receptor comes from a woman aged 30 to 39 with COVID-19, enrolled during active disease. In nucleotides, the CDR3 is TGTGCCAGCAGTTACCAAACTAGCGGGGGGCCAGATACGCAGTATTTT. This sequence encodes CASSYQTSGGPDTQYF.